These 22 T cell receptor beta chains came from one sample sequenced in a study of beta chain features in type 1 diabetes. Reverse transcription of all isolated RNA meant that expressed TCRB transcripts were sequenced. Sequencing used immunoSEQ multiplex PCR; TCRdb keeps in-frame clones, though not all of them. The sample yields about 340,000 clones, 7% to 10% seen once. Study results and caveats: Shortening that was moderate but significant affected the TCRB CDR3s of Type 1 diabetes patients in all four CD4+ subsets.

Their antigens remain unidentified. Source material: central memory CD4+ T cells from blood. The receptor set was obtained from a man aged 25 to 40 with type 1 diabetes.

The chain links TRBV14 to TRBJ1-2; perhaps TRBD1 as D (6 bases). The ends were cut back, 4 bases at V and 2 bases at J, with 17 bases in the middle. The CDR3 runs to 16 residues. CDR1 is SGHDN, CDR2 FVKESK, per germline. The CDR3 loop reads CASSRERGALNYGYTF. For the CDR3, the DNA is TGTGCCAGCAGCCGAGAGAGGGGGGCGTTAAACTATGGCTACACCTTC.

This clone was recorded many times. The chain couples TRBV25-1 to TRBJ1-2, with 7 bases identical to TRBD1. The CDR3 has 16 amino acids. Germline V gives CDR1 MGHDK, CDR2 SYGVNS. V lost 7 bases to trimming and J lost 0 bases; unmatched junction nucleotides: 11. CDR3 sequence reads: CASIGAGGQANYGYTF. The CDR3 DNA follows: TGTGCCAGCATTGGGGCAGGGGGTCAAGCTAACTATGGCTACACCTTC.

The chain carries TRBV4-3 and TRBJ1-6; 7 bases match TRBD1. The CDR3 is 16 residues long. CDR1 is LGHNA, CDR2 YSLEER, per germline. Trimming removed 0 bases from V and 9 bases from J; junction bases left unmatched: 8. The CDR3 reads CASSQDGTTGTSPLHF. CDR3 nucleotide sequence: TGCGCCAGCAGCCAAGATGGGACGACAGGGACTTCACCCCTCCACTTT.

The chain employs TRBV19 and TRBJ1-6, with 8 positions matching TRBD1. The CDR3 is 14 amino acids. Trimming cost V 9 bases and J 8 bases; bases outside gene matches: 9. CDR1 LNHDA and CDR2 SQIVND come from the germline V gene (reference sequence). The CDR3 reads CASANGQGYSPLHF. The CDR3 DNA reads TGTGCCAGCGCAAACGGACAGGGTTATTCACCCCTCCACTTT.

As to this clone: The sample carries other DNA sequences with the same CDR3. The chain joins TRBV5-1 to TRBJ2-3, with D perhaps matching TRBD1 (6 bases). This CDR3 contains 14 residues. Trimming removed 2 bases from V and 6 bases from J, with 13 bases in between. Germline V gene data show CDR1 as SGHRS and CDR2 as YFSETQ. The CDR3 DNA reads TGCGCCAGCAGCTTACAGGGCGCCGGGGATACGCAGTATTTT. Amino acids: CASSLQGAGDTQYF. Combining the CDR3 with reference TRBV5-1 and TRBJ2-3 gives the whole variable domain KAGVTQTPRYLIKTRGQQVTLSCSPISGHRSVSWYQQTPGQGLQFLFEYFSETQRNKGNFPGRFSGRQFSNSRSEMNVSTLELGDSALYLCASSLQGAGDTQYFGPGTRLTVL.

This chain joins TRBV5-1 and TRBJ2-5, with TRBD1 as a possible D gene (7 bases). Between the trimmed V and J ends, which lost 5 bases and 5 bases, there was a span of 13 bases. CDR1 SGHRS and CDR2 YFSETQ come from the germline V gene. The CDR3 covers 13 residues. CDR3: CASRRQGGETQYF. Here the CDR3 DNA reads TGCGCCAGCAGACGTCAGGGGGGCGAGACCCAGTACTTC.

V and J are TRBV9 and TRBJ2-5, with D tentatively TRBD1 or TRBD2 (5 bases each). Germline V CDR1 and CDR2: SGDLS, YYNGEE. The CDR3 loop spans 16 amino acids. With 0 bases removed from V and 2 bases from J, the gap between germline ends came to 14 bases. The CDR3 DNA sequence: TGTGCCAGCAGCGTAGCTCCGGGACGATATCAAGAGACCCAGTACTTC. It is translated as CASSVAPGRYQETQYF.

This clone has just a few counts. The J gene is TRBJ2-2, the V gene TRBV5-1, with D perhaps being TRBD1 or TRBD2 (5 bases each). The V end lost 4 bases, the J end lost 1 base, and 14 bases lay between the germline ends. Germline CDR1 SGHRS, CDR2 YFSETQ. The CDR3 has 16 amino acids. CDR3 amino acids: CASSVGESLNTGELFF. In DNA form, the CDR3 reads TGCGCCAGCAGCGTGGGGGAGTCTTTGAACACCGGGGAGCTGTTTTTT.

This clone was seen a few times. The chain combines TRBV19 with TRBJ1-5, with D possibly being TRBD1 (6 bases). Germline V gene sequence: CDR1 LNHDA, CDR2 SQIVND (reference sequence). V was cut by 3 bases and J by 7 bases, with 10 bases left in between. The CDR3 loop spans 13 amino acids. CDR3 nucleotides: TGTGCCAGTAGTATGACTCAGGGGCAGCCCCAGCATTTT. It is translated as CASSMTQGQPQHF.

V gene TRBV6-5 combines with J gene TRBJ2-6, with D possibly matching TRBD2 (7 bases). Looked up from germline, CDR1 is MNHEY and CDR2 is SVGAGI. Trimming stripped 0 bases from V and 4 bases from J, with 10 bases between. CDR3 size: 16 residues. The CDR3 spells CASSYSRGAGANVLTF. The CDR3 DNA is TGTGCCAGCAGTTACTCTCGGGGGGCAGGGGCCAACGTCCTGACTTTC.

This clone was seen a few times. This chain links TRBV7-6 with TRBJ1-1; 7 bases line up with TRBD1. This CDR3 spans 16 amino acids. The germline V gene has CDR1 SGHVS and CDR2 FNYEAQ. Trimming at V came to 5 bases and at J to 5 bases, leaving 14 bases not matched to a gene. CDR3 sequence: CASSARQGGDRTEAFF. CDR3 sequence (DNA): TGTGCCAGCAGCGCACGACAGGGAGGCGATAGGACTGAAGCTTTCTTT. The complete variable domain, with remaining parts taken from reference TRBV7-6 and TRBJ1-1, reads GAGVSQSPRYKVTKRGQDVALRCDPISGHVSLYWYRQALGQGPEFLTYFNYEAQQDKSGLPNDRFSAERPEGSISTLTIQRTEQRDSAMYRCASSARQGGDRTEAFFGQGTRLTVV.

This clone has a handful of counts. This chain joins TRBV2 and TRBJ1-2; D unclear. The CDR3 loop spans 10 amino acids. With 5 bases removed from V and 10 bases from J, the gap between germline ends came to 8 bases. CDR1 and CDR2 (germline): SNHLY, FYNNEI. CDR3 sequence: CASSFRVYTF. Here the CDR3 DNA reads TGTGCCAGCAGTTTTCGGGTCTACACCTTC.

The DNA for the CDR3 is TGTGCCAGCAGCTTAGAAGTCAACTATGGCTACACCTTC. It codes for CASSLEVNYGYTF. The chain links TRBV7-9 to TRBJ1-2; no firm D call. The V end lost 1 base, the J end lost 2 bases, and 5 bases lay between the germline ends. The germline CDR1 and CDR2 sequences are SEHNR and FQNEAQ (reference sequence). The CDR3 has 13 amino acids.

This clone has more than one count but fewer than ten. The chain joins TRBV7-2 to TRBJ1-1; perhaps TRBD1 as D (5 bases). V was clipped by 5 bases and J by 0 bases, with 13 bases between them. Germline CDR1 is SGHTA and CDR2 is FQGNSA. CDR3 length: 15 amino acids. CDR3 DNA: TGTGCCAGCAGCCACCGACAGTCCATGAACACTGAAGCTTTCTTT. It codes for CASSHRQSMNTEAFF.

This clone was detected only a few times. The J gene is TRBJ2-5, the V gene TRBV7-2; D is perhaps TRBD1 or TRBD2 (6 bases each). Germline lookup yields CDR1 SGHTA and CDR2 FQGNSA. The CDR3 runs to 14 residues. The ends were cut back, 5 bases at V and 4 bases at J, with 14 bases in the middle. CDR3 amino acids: CASSQGGIRETQYF. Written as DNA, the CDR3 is TGTGCCAGCAGCCAAGGGGGGATTAGAGAGACCCAGTACTTC.

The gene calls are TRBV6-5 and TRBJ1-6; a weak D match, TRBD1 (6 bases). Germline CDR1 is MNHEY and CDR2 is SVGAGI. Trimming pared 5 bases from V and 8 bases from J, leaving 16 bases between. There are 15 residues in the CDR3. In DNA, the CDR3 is TGTGCCAGCAGTGGGACACTTCCTGGGGATTCACCCCTCCACTTT. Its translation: CASSGTLPGDSPLHF.

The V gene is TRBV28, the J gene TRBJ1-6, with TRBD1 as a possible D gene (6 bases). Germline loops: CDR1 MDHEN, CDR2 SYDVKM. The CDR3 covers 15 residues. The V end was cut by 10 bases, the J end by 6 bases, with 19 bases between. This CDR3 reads CATKGGADGNSPLHF. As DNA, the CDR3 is TGTGCCACCAAGGGGGGGGCGGATGGTAATTCACCCCTCCACTTT.

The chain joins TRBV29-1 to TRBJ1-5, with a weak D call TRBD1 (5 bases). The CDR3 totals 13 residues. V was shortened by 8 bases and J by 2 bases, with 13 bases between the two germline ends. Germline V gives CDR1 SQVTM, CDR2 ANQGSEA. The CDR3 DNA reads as TGCAGCTCATCTACAGGTCGCAATCAGCCCCAGCATTTT. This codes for CSSSTGRNQPQHF.

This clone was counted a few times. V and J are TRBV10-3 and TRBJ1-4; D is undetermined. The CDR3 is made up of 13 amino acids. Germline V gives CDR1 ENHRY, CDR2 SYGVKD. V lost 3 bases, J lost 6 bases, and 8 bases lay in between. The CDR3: CAISDYLDEKLFF. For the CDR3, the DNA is TGTGCCATCAGTGACTACCTAGATGAAAAACTGTTTTTT.

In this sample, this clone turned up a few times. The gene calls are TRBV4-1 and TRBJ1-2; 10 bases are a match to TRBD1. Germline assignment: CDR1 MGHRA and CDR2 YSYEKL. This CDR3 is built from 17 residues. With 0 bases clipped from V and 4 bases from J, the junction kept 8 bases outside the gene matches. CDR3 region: CASSQDGTGADLYGYTF. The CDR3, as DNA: TGCGCCAGCAGCCAAGATGGGACAGGGGCGGACCTCTATGGCTACACCTTC.

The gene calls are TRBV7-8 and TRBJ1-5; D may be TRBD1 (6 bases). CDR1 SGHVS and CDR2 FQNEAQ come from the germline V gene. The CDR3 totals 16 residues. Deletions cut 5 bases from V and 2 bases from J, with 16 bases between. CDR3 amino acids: CASSASVAGGNQPQHF. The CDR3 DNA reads TGTGCCAGCAGCGCCTCGGTCGCAGGGGGCAATCAGCCCCAGCATTTT.

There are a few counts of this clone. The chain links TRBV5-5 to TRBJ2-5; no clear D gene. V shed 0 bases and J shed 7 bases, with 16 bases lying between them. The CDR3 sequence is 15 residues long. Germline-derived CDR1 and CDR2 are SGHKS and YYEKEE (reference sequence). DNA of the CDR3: TGTGCCAGCAGCTTGGCCTCGGGTGGGCGAGGGACCCAGTACTTC. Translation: CASSLASGGRGTQYF.